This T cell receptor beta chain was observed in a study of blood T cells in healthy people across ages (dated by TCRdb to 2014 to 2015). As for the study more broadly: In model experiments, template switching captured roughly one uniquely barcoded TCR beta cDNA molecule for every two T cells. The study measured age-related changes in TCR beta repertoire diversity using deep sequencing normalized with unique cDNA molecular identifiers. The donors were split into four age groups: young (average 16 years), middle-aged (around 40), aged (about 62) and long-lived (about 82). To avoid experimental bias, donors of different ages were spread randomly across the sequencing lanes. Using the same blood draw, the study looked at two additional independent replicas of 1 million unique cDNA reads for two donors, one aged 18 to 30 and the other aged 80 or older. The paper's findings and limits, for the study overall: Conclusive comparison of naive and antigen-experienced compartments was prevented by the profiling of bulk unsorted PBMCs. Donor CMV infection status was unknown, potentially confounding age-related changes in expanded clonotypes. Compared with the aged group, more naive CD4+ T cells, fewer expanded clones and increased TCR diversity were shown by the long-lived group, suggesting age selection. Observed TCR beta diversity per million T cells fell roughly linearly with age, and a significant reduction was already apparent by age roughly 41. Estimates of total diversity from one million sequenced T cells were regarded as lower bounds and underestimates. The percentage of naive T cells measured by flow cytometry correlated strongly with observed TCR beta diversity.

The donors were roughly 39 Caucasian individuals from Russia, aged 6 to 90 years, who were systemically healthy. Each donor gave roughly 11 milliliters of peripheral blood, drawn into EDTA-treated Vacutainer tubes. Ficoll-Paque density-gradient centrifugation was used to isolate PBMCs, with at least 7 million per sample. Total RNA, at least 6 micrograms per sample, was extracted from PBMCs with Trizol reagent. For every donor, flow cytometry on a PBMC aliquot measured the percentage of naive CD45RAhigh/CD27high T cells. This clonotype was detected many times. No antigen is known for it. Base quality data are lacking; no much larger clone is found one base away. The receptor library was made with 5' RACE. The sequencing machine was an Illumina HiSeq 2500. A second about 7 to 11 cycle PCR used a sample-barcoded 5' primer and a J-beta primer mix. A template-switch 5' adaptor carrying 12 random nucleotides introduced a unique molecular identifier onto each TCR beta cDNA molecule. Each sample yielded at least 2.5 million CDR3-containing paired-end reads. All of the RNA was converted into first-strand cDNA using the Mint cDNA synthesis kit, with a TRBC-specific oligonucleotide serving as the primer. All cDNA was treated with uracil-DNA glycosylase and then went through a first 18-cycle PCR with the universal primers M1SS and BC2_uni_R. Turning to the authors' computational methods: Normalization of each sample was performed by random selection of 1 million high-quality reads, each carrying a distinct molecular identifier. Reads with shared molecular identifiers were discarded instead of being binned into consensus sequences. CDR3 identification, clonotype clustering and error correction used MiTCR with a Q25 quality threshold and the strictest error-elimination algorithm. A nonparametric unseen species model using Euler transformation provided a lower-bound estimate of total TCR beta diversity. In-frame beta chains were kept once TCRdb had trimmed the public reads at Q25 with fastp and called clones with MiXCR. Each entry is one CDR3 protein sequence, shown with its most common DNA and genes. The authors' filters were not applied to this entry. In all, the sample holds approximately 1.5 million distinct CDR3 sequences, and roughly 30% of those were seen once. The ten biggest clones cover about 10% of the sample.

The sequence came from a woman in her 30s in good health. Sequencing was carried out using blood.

The CDR3: CASSPGGQVSYEQYF. In nucleotides, the sequence is TGTGCCAGCAGCCCCGGAGGGCAGGTCTCCTACGAGCAGTACTTC. The rearrangement joined TRBV28 to TRBJ2-7, and TRBD2 may be the D gene, going by 6 matching bases. The trim is 6 bases for V and 0 bases for J, with a gap of 15 bases between the germline ends. The CDR3 runs 15 amino acids, cysteine and phenylalanine included. The kept DNA is CDR3 alone, 45 bases in frame from the first base. The germline V gene yields MDHEN for CDR1 and SYDVKM for CDR2. The reference TRBV28 and TRBJ2-7 proteins fill in what lies around the CDR3, so the full variable domain reads DVKVTQSSRYLVKRTGEKVFLECVQDMDHENMFWYRQDPGLGLRLIYFSYDVKMKEKGDIPEGYSVSREKKERFSLILESASTNQTSMYLCASSPGGQVSYEQYFGPGTRLTVT.